The rows below give T cell receptor beta chains drawn from one sample of a study of regulatory T cells in long-lasting Graves disease. MiXCR, run by TCRdb on the multiplex PCR reads, gives a single entry per CDR3 protein. The sample contains roughly 360,000 distinct CDR3 sequences, roughly 25% of which appear only once. The material sequenced was peripheral blood mononuclear cells (PBMCs), taken when the disease was refractory, from a patient treated with antithyroid drugs. These receptor sequences come from a middle-aged woman with Graves disease. CDR3s include the opening cysteine and the closing phenylalanine or tryptophan. The order of the fields is J gene, V gene, CDR3 protein.

j_gene: TRBJ2-5
v_gene: TRBV6-1
CDR3aa: CASSPTLEGTGLAGKETQYF

j_gene: TRBJ2-7
v_gene: TRBV5-1
CDR3aa: CASSLMRGGSYEQYF

j_gene: TRBJ1-2
v_gene: TRBV2
CDR3aa: CASSEGRANPYGYTF

j_gene: TRBJ1-2
v_gene: TRBV28
CDR3aa: CASSPGTGVNYGYTF

j_gene: TRBJ2-7
v_gene: TRBV20-1
CDR3aa: CSARDFLRSSYEQYF

j_gene: TRBJ2-4
v_gene: TRBV13
CDR3aa: CASSFRWRGNIQYF

j_gene: TRBJ2-5
v_gene: TRBV2
CDR3aa: CAFRDFLETQYF

j_gene: TRBJ1-2
v_gene: TRBV29-1
CDR3aa: CSGAGQGGYTF

j_gene: TRBJ2-3
v_gene: TRBV28
CDR3aa: CASSLDLFDRGITDTQYF

j_gene: TRBJ1-3
v_gene: TRBV29-1
CDR3aa: CSIRANGNTIYF